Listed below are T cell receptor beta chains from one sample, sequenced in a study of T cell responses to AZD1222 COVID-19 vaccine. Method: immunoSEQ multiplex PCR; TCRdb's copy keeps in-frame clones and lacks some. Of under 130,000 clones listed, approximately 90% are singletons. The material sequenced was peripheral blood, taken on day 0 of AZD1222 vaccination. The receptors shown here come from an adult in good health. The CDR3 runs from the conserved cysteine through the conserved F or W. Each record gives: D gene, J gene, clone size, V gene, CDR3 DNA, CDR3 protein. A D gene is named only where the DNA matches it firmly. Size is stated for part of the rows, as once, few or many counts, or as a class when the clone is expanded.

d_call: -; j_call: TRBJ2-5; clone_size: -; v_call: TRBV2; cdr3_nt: TGTGCCAGCAGTGCAGGGCTTCAAGAGACCCAGTACTTC; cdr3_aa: CASSAGLQETQYF
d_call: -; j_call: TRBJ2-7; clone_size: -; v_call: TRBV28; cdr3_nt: TGTGCCAGCAGTTTAATGGGATACGAGCAGTACTTC; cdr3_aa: CASSLMGYEQYF
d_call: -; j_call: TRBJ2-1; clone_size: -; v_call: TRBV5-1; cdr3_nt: TGCGCCAGCAGCTTTAGCGGAACCTACAATGAGCAGTTCTTC; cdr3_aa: CASSFSGTYNEQFF
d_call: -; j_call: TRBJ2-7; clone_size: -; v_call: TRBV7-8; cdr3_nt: TGTGCCAGCAGCTTAGGGGCAGGGAGCTACGAGCAGTACTTC; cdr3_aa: CASSLGAGSYEQYF
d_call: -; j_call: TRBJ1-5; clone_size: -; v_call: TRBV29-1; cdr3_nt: TGCAGCGTTGGGGAACGAAATCAGCCCCAGCATTTT; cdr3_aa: CSVGERNQPQHF
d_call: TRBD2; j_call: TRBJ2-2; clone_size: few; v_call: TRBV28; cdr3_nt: TGTGCCAGCAGTTCAGCGGGAGGGCCCAACGGGGAGCTGTTTTTT; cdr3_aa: CASSSAGGPNGELFF
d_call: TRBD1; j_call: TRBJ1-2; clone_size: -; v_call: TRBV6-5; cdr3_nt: TGTGCCAGCAGTTCTACCGGACAGGGGATGAACTATGGCTACACCTTC; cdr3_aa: CASSSTGQGMNYGYTF
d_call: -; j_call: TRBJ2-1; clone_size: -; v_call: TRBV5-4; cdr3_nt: TGTGCCAGCAGCCCAGGTGGGACCACCTCCTACAATGAGCAGTTCTTC; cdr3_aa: CASSPGGTTSYNEQFF
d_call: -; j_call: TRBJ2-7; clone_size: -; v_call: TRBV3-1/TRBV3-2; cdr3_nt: TGTGCCAGCAGCCTCCAACCTCGGCTAGCAGGCTACGAGCAGTACTTC; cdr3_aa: CASSLQPRLAGYEQYF
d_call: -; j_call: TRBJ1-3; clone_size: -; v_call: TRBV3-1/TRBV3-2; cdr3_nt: TGTGCCAGCAGCCAAGTTATGGGGGTTGGAAACACCATATATTTT; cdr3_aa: CASSQVMGVGNTIYF
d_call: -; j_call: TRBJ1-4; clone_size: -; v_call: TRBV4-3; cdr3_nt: TGCGCCAGCAGCCAAGTAGGCAGACAAGCAACTAATGAAAAACTGTTTTTT; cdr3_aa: CASSQVGRQATNEKLFF
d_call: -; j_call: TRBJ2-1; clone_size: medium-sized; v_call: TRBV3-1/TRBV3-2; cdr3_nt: TGTGCCAGCAGCCGAAGATTACAGGGGGGGATTGATGAGCAGTTCTTC; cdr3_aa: CASSRRLQGGIDEQFF
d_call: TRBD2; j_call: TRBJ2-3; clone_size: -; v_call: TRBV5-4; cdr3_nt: TGTGCCAGCAGCTTCGGAGCGGGAGGGGCAGATACGCAGTATTTT; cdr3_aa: CASSFGAGGADTQYF
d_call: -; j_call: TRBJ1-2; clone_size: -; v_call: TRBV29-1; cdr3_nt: TGCAGCGTTGTAACAGGTGCAATCTATGGCTACACCTTC; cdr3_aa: CSVVTGAIYGYTF
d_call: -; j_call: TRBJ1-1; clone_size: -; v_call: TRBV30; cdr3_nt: TGTGCCTGGACGGTGAACACTGAAGCTTTCTTT; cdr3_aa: CAWTVNTEAFF
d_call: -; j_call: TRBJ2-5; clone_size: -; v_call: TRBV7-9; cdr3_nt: TGTGCCAGCACCCCCCTCCCCCTGTCTGGACAAGAGACCCAGTACTTC; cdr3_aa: CASTPLPLSGQETQYF
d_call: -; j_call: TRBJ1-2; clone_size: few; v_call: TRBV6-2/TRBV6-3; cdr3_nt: TGTGCCAGCAGCCCATTACGCTATGGCTACACCTTC; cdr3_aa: CASSPLRYGYTF
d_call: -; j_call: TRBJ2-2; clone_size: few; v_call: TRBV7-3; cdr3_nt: TGTGCCAGCAGCTTATTGGGACAGAACACCGGGGAGCTGTTTTTT; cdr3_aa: CASSLLGQNTGELFF
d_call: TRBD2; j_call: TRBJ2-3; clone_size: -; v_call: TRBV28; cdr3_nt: TGTGCCAGCAGTTCGACTAGCGCGACGGATGATACGCAGTATTTT; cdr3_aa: CASSSTSATDDTQYF
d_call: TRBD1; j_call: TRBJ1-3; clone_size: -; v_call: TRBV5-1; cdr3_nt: TGCGCCAGCAGCTTGGGGACAGGGCTCCCCGGAAACACCATATATTTT; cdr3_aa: CASSLGTGLPGNTIYF
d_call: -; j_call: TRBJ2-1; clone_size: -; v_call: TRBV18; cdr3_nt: TGTGCCAGCTCATTTGCTAGCCTCCGGGATGAGCAGTTCTTC; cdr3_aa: CASSFASLRDEQFF
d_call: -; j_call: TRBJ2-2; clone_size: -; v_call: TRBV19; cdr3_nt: TGTGCCAGTAGTAGGGCTAGCGCTACCGGGGAGCTGTTTTTT; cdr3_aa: CASSRASATGELFF
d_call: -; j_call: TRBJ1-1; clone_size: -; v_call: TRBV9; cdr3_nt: TGTGCCAGCAGCCCCCTACAGGAAGCTTTCTTT; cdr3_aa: CASSPLQEAFF
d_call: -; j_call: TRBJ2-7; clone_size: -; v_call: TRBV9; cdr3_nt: TGTGCCAGCAGCGTAGAGGGGGAGGGCTCCGAGCAGTACTTC; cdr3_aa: CASSVEGEGSEQYF
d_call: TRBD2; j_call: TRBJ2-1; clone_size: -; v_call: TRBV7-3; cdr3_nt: TGTGCCAGCAGCCGGACTAGCGGGAGGGCGTCCTACAATGAGCAGTTCTTC; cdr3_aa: CASSRTSGRASYNEQFF
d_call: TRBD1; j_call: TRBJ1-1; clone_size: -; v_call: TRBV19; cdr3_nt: TGTGCCAGTAGCCAGGGGGGTTGGGACACTGAAGCTTTCTTT; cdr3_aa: CASSQGGWDTEAFF
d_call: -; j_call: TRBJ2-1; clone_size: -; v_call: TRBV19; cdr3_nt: TGTGCCAGTGAGGCGGGGCGGACATTGAGCTCCTACAATGAGCAGTTCTTC; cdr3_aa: CASEAGRTLSSYNEQFF
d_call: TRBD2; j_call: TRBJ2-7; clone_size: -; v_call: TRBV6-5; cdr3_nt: TGTGCCAGCAGAGCGGGACCCTCCTACGAGCAGTACTTC; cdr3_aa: CASRAGPSYEQYF
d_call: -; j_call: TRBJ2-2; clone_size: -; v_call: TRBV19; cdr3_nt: TGTGCCAGTAGTATCCCAGGGGAAGTGACCGGGGAGCTGTTTTTT; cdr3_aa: CASSIPGEVTGELFF
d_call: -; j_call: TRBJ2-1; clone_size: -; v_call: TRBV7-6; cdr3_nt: TGTGCCAGCAGCTTAGGGGTGGCGGGGGCTAAAGCGGGTGAGCAGTTCTTC; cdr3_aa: CASSLGVAGAKAGEQFF
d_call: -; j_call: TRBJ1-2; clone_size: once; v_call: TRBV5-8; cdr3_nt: TGTGCCAGCAGCTTGGGGCCCCCAGGCGCTAACTATGGCTACACCTTC; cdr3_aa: CASSLGPPGANYGYTF
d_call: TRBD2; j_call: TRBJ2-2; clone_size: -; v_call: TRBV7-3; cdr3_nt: TGTGCCAGCAGCCCCGGGGGGACTCTCACCGGGGAGCTGTTTTTT; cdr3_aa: CASSPGGTLTGELFF
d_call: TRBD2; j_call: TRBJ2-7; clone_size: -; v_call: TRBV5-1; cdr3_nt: TGCGCCAGCAGCCTGAGCGGGGGCTTGGCCGAGCAGTACTTC; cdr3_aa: CASSLSGGLAEQYF
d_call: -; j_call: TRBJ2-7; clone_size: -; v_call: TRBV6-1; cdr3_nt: TGTGCCAGCAGTGAAGCAGGCAGCTACGAGCAGTACTTC; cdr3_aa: CASSEAGSYEQYF
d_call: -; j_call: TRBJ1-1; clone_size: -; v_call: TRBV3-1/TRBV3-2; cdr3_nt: TGTGCCAGCAGCCAAGATTTAAGAGGGACTGAAGCTTTCTTT; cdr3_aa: CASSQDLRGTEAFF
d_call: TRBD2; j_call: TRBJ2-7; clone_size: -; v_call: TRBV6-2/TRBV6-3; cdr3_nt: TGTGCCAGCAGCACAAGGCGGGAGAGGGACTACGAGCAGTACTTC; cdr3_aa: CASSTRRERDYEQYF
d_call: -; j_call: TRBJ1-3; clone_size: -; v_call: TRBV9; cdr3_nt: TGTGCCAGCAGCGTAGATGGCTCTGGAAACACCATATATTTT; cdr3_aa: CASSVDGSGNTIYF
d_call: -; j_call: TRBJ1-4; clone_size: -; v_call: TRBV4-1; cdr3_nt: TGCGCCAGCAATCTCCCCTATGAAAAACTGTTTTTT; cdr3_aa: CASNLPYEKLFF
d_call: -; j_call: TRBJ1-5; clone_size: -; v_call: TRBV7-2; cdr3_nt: TGTGCCAGCAGCTTCGCCGGGGCCGGTAATCAGCCCCAGCATTTT; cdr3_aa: CASSFAGAGNQPQHF
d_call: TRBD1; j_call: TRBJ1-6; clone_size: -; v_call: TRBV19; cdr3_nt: TGTGCCAGTAGGGGACAGATTAATTCACCCCTCCACTTT; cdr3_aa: CASRGQINSPLHF
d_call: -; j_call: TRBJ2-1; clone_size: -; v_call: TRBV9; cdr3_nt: TGTGCCAGCAGCGCGGGACACCAGAGTAATGAGCAGTTCTTC; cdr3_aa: CASSAGHQSNEQFF
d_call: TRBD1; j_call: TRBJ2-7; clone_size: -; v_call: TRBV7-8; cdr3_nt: TGTGCCAGCAGCTTCCGGGGGACAGGGCGCTACGAGCAGTACTTC; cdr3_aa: CASSFRGTGRYEQYF
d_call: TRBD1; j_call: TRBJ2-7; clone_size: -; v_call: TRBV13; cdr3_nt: TGTGCCAGCAGCATAAGACAGGGTTTGCGTGGCTCCTACGAGCAGTACTTC; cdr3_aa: CASSIRQGLRGSYEQYF
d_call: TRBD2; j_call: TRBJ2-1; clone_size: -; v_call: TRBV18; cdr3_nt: TGTGCCAGCTCACCACTGCTAGCGGACTACAATGAGCAGTTCTTC; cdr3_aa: CASSPLLADYNEQFF
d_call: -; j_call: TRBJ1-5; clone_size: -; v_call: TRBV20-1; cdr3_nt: TGCAGTGCTAGTTTTAGCAATCAGCCCCAGCATTTT; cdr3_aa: CSASFSNQPQHF
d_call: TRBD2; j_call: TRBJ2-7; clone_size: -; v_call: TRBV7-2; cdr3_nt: TGTGCCAGCAGCTCCCAACCCCTGGCGGGAGGGGTCGAGCAGTACTTC; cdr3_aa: CASSSQPLAGGVEQYF
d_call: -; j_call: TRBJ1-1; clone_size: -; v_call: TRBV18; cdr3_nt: TGTGCCAGCTCACTCAACCGGGACTTGAACACTGAAGCTTTCTTT; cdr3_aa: CASSLNRDLNTEAFF
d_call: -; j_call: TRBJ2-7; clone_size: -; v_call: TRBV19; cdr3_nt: TGTGCCAGTAGTATCCGGGGACCCTCCTACGAGCAGTACTTC; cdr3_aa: CASSIRGPSYEQYF
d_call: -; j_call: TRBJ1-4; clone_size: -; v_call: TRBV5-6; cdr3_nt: TGTGCCAGCAGCTGGGGCAGGGCTAATGAAAAACTGTTTTTT; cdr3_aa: CASSWGRANEKLFF
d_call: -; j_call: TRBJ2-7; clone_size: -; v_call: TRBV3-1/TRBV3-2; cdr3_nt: TGTGCCAGCAGCCAGGGGGGGGCGTTGGCGCAGTACTTC; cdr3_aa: CASSQGGALAQYF
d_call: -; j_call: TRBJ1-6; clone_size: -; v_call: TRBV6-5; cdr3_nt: TGTGCCAGCAGTTATTCTCGGTCGGGGGATTCACCCCTCCACTTT; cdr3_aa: CASSYSRSGDSPLHF
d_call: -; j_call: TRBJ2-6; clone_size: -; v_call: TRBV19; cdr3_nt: TGTGCCAGTAGTCAGGGGCCCTCTGGGGCCAACGTCCTGACTTTC; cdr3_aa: CASSQGPSGANVLTF